This entry describes one T cell receptor beta chain. Its antigen is unidentified. The entry originates in a study of T cell responses to AZD1222 COVID-19 vaccine. Study-wide points: CD4 TCRs linked to vaccination spanned spike, dominating at 160-218 and 743-854. Repertoires in all cases were sampled only once the peak T cell response had passed. Baseline testing showed seropositivity in only a handful of AZD1222 recipients. Donors skewed white British and female; clonal diversity was possibly underestimated.

V gave up 0 bases and J gave up 7 bases, with 7 bases separating them. Germline V gene sequence: CDR1 SGHKS, CDR2 YYEKEE (reference sequence). CDR3 size: 12 residues. Clones were sequenced by immunoSEQ multiplex PCR, and TCRdb holds only the in-frame ones, with some missing. The table records 150,000 or so clones, roughly nine tenths of them present only once. The chain couples TRBV5-5 to TRBJ1-2; D is ambiguous. The sequence came from an adult in good health. The sample in question was peripheral blood, obtained on day 0 of AZD1222 vaccination. In nucleotides, the CDR3 is TGTGCCAGCAGCTTGGCGCGTTTTGGCTACACCTTC. It translates to CASSLARFGYTF.